These T cell receptor beta chains were read from a single sample in a study of human T cells and chemical hapten exposure. TCRdb re-analysed the 5' RACE reads in MiXCR, keeping a single row per CDR3 protein. In the table there are approximately 80,000 distinct CDR3 sequences, about 16% of which are singletons. The receptors were gathered from a female donor in good health. Each CDR3 is given with its conserved first and last residue. The order of the fields is CDR3 DNA, CDR3 protein, J gene, V gene, D gene, clone size. A D gene is named only where the DNA matches it firmly. A clone size is listed for some rows: how often the clone was seen (once, few, many), or a class if it is expanded.

DNA: TGTGCCAGCAGTACCCGGGACACATACTCCTACGAGCAGTACTTC
CDR3: CASSTRDTYSYEQYF
J: TRBJ2-7
V: TRBV12-3/TRBV12-4
D: -
size: -

DNA: TGTGCCAGTAGTACCTTAACACAGCCCCAGCATTTT
CDR3: CASSTLTQPQHF
J: TRBJ1-5
V: TRBV19
D: -
size: many

DNA: TGCAGTGTGCCACGACGGGCGAACACCGGGGAGCTGTTTTTT
CDR3: CSVPRRANTGELFF
J: TRBJ2-2
V: TRBV20-1
D: -
size: -

DNA: TGCAGTGCCCAACAACTAGCGGGGGGATACAATGAGCAGTTCTTC
CDR3: CSAQQLAGGYNEQFF
J: TRBJ2-1
V: TRBV20-1
D: TRBD2
size: -

DNA: TGTGCCAGCAGCTTATCTGGGGAGTTTCAGCCCCAGCATTTT
CDR3: CASSLSGEFQPQHF
J: TRBJ1-5
V: TRBV7-9
D: -
size: -

DNA: TGCAGTGCTAGAGGACAGTGGACGGAACTGTTTTTT
CDR3: CSARGQWTELFF
J: TRBJ1-4
V: TRBV20-1
D: -
size: -

DNA: TGTGCCAGCAGCCCCCGAAATACTTTCTCCTACAATGAGCAGTTCTTC
CDR3: CASSPRNTFSYNEQFF
J: TRBJ2-1
V: TRBV7-2
D: -
size: -

DNA: TGCAGTGCTAGAGATCTAGCGGGAGTTTTAACTCTCCAGTTCTTC
CDR3: CSARDLAGVLTLQFF
J: TRBJ2-1
V: TRBV20-1
D: TRBD2
size: -

DNA: TGCGCCAGCAGCCAAGCCGGGCCGGCTGCAACTAATGAAAAACTGTTTTTT
CDR3: CASSQAGPAATNEKLFF
J: TRBJ1-4
V: TRBV4-1
D: -
size: few

DNA: TGTGCCAGCTCACCCGACAGGGGCGTGAACTACACCTTC
CDR3: CASSPDRGVNYTF
J: TRBJ1-2
V: TRBV18
D: TRBD1
size: few

DNA: TGTGCCAGCAGCATAGAACTAGCGGGGGGGGCAAAGCAGTTCTTC
CDR3: CASSIELAGGAKQFF
J: TRBJ2-1
V: TRBV6-1
D: TRBD2
size: few

DNA: TGTGCCAGCAAAAAAGGGACAGGTAGGAATGAGCAGTTCTTC
CDR3: CASKKGTGRNEQFF
J: TRBJ2-1
V: TRBV13
D: TRBD1
size: few

DNA: TGTGCCAGCAGCTTGGGACTTACCAATCAGCCCCAGCATTTT
CDR3: CASSLGLTNQPQHF
J: TRBJ1-5
V: TRBV13
D: -
size: -

DNA: TGCGCCAGCAGCTTGCGACAGGGGAAGTCGGAGCAGTACTTC
CDR3: CASSLRQGKSEQYF
J: TRBJ2-7
V: TRBV5-1
D: TRBD1
size: -

DNA: TGTGCCAGCAGCCAGACAGGGGGCAGCAAAAACATTCAGTACTTC
CDR3: CASSQTGGSKNIQYF
J: TRBJ2-4
V: TRBV7-9
D: TRBD1
size: few

DNA: TGTGCCAGCAGCTTAGTACAGATCTCTGGAAACACCATATATTTT
CDR3: CASSLVQISGNTIYF
J: TRBJ1-3
V: TRBV7-2
D: -
size: once

DNA: TGTGCCAGCAGTTTAGGGACAGGGGTGGCCTACGAGCAGTACTTC
CDR3: CASSLGTGVAYEQYF
J: TRBJ2-7
V: TRBV28
D: TRBD1
size: -

DNA: TGTGCCAGCAGTCCAGGAGCCGGAAAGCAGCCCCAGCATTTT
CDR3: CASSPGAGKQPQHF
J: TRBJ1-5
V: TRBV27
D: -
size: -

DNA: TGTGCCAGCAGACCAGGGGCAGGGTTTTCACCCCTCCACTTT
CDR3: CASRPGAGFSPLHF
J: TRBJ1-6
V: TRBV7-2
D: -
size: many

DNA: TGTGCCAGCAGTTTCCTTACTGACAGGGTACGAGAGACCCAGTACTTC
CDR3: CASSFLTDRVRETQYF
J: TRBJ2-5
V: TRBV28
D: TRBD1
size: -

DNA: TGTGCCAGCAGTTTCCGGGAGTCCTATGGCTACACCTTC
CDR3: CASSFRESYGYTF
J: TRBJ1-2
V: TRBV28
D: -
size: few

DNA: TGTGCCAGCAGTTTCCCGGGTAGGGCTGGAAACACCATATATTTT
CDR3: CASSFPGRAGNTIYF
J: TRBJ1-3
V: TRBV28
D: -
size: few

DNA: TGCAGTGCTAGAGCCCCACAGGGGGTAGATACGCAGTATTTT
CDR3: CSARAPQGVDTQYF
J: TRBJ2-3
V: TRBV20-1
D: TRBD1
size: -

DNA: TGCAGCGTTGGACGCTCCGGGGTTGAGGGCCCATTCTCCTATAATTCACCCCTCCACTTT
CDR3: CSVGRSGVEGPFSYNSPLHF
J: TRBJ1-6
V: TRBV29-1
D: -
size: medium-sized

DNA: TGTGCCAGCAGCCCCGGACAGGGGGGGAATCAGCCCCAGCATTTT
CDR3: CASSPGQGGNQPQHF
J: TRBJ1-5
V: TRBV25-1
D: TRBD1
size: -

DNA: TGTGCCAGCAGTTCCCCCCCTAATCAGCCCCAGCATTTT
CDR3: CASSSPPNQPQHF
J: TRBJ1-5
V: TRBV12-3/TRBV12-4
D: -
size: few

DNA: TGTGCCAGCAGCTTAGGGGGACAGGGTGGCGAGCAGTACTTC
CDR3: CASSLGGQGGEQYF
J: TRBJ2-7
V: TRBV7-9
D: TRBD1
size: -

DNA: TGCGCCAGCAGCTCCAGGGACTCCGAGACCCAGTACTTC
CDR3: CASSSRDSETQYF
J: TRBJ2-5
V: TRBV5-1
D: -
size: -

DNA: TGTGCCAGCAGTTACCCCGACCGACTAGCGCAGTACGAGCAGTACTTC
CDR3: CASSYPDRLAQYEQYF
J: TRBJ2-7
V: TRBV6-6
D: TRBD2
size: few

DNA: TGTGCCAGCAGTTCCCACCTAGTCGGGACAGGGGATTCACCCCTCCACTTT
CDR3: CASSSHLVGTGDSPLHF
J: TRBJ1-6
V: TRBV6-5
D: TRBD1
size: -

DNA: TGTGCCAGCAGCCCCCAGGATACGCAGTATTTT
CDR3: CASSPQDTQYF
J: TRBJ2-3
V: TRBV3-1
D: -
size: few

DNA: TGCAGTGCTAGAGATCCCACCCGACAGGCGATCAGCTCCTATAATTCACCCCTCCACTTT
CDR3: CSARDPTRQAISSYNSPLHF
J: TRBJ1-6
V: TRBV20-1
D: -
size: -

DNA: TGTGCCAGCAGTGAAGCCGGGACAGGTGGGAATGAGCAGTTCTTC
CDR3: CASSEAGTGGNEQFF
J: TRBJ2-1
V: TRBV6-1
D: TRBD1
size: few

DNA: TGTGCCAGCAGCAGCTTGACAGAATACTATGGCTACACCTTC
CDR3: CASSSLTEYYGYTF
J: TRBJ1-2
V: TRBV5-4
D: -
size: -

DNA: TGTGCCAGCAGCCCTCGGGGGTTAGCAGATACGCAGTATTTT
CDR3: CASSPRGLADTQYF
J: TRBJ2-3
V: TRBV27
D: -
size: -

DNA: TGTGCCAGCAGCTTGTCGTCGGGAGAAAAACTGTTTTTT
CDR3: CASSLSSGEKLFF
J: TRBJ1-4
V: TRBV5-6
D: -
size: -

DNA: TGCGCCAGCAGCTGGGGACAGGGGCGCACTGAAGCTTTCTTT
CDR3: CASSWGQGRTEAFF
J: TRBJ1-1
V: TRBV5-1
D: TRBD1
size: few

DNA: TGTGCCAGCAGTCCCCCTCCGGGACGGAACACTGAAGCTTTCTTT
CDR3: CASSPPPGRNTEAFF
J: TRBJ1-1
V: TRBV28
D: -
size: few

DNA: TGCAGTGCTCCCCTCGGACAGGGGGGCGGCTATGGCTACACCTTC
CDR3: CSAPLGQGGGYGYTF
J: TRBJ1-2
V: TRBV20-1
D: TRBD1
size: -

DNA: TGCAGCGTCCCGGACAGGGGGATTTCTGGGGCCAACGTCCTGACTTTC
CDR3: CSVPDRGISGANVLTF
J: TRBJ2-6
V: TRBV29-1
D: TRBD1
size: few

DNA: TGTGCCAGCAGCTCGGGACTAGCGGGGGTTGCAGATACGCAGTATTTT
CDR3: CASSSGLAGVADTQYF
J: TRBJ2-3
V: TRBV7-9
D: TRBD2
size: few

DNA: TGTGCCAGCAGCTTAAGTTTCTACGAGCAGTACTTC
CDR3: CASSLSFYEQYF
J: TRBJ2-7
V: TRBV7-2
D: -
size: few

DNA: TGTGCCAGCAGCTTACAGGGGGCGACGAGCGAGCAGTACTTC
CDR3: CASSLQGATSEQYF
J: TRBJ2-7
V: TRBV7-9
D: TRBD1
size: -

DNA: TGCTACCCCGGGCGAAGGGGGGAGCACACAGATACGCAGTATTTT
CDR3: CYPGRRGEHTDTQYF
J: TRBJ2-3
V: TRBV20-1
D: -
size: few

DNA: TGTGCCAGCAGCCTAGCGGGATCCCCAGATACGCAGTATTTT
CDR3: CASSLAGSPDTQYF
J: TRBJ2-3
V: TRBV12-3/TRBV12-4
D: TRBD2
size: -

DNA: TGCGCCAGCAGCTCTGGCCAGTCCGACCAAGAGACCCAGTACTTC
CDR3: CASSSGQSDQETQYF
J: TRBJ2-5
V: TRBV5-1
D: -
size: -

DNA: TGTGCCAGCAGCTCGCCGGGACTCCTCTCCTACGAGCAGTACTTC
CDR3: CASSSPGLLSYEQYF
J: TRBJ2-7
V: TRBV7-2
D: -
size: few

DNA: TGTGCCAGCAGCCTATACAGGGGGCTCGGCACTGAAGCTTTCTTT
CDR3: CASSLYRGLGTEAFF
J: TRBJ1-1
V: TRBV7-9
D: TRBD1
size: -

DNA: TGTGCCAGCAGTTGCAGGGGGGAGCAGTTCTTC
CDR3: CASSCRGEQFF
J: TRBJ2-1
V: TRBV12-3/TRBV12-4
D: TRBD1
size: -

DNA: TGCAGTGCTCTGAAACCAAGCGGGACACACTACGAGCAGTACTTC
CDR3: CSALKPSGTHYEQYF
J: TRBJ2-7
V: TRBV20-1
D: -
size: many

DNA: TGTGCCAGCAGTACCCACGGAACAGCGGGGGTCCGGTATTTT
CDR3: CASSTHGTAGVRYF
J: TRBJ2-3
V: TRBV6-2/TRBV6-3
D: TRBD2
size: -

DNA: TGTGCCAGCAGCCAAGCAGGTAGAAATCAGCCCCAGCATTTT
CDR3: CASSQAGRNQPQHF
J: TRBJ1-5
V: TRBV3-1
D: -
size: few

DNA: TGTGCCAGCAGTGTTGGAATCTCCTCTGGGGCCAACGTCCTGACTTTC
CDR3: CASSVGISSGANVLTF
J: TRBJ2-6
V: TRBV7-6
D: -
size: -

DNA: TGTGCCTGCTCTGACGGGAGGGGTAATTCACCCCTCCACTTT
CDR3: CACSDGRGNSPLHF
J: TRBJ1-6
V: TRBV25-1
D: -
size: -

DNA: TGTGCCAGCAGCCCCGGCAGGGGGGTATACAATGAGCAGTTCTTC
CDR3: CASSPGRGVYNEQFF
J: TRBJ2-1
V: TRBV7-9
D: -
size: many

DNA: TGTGCCAGCAGTTTGACAGGGAAGGGAAACACCATATATTTT
CDR3: CASSLTGKGNTIYF
J: TRBJ1-3
V: TRBV6-5
D: TRBD1
size: -

DNA: TGCAGTGCTAGAGCCCCAGGGGGGGGAAACACCATATATTTT
CDR3: CSARAPGGGNTIYF
J: TRBJ1-3
V: TRBV20-1
D: TRBD1
size: -